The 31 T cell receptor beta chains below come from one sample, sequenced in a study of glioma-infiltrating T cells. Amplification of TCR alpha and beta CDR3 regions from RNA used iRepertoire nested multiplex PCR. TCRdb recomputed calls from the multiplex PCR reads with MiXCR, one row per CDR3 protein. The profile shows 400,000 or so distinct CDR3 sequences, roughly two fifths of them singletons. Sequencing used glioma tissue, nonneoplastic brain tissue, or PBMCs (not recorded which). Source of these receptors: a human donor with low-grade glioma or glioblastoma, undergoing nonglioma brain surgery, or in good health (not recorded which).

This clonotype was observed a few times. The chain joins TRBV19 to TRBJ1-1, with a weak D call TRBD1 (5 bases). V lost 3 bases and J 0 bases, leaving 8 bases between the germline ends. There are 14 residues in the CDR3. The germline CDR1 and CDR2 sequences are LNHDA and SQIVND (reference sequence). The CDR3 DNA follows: TGTGCCAGTAGTATGGGGACCGTGAACACTGAAGCTTTCTTT. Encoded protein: CASSMGTVNTEAFF.

CDR3 sequence: CASSSRARDEQFF. CDR3 nucleotides: TGTGCCAGCAGTTCCAGGGCCCGGGATGAGCAGTTCTTC. The chain carries TRBV6-2 or TRBV6-3 and TRBJ2-1; perhaps TRBD1 as D (5 bases). The germline V and J ends were trimmed by 4 bases and 8 bases, with 12 bases remaining between them. Germline loops: CDR1 MNHEY, CDR2 SVGEGT. The CDR3 length is 13 residues.

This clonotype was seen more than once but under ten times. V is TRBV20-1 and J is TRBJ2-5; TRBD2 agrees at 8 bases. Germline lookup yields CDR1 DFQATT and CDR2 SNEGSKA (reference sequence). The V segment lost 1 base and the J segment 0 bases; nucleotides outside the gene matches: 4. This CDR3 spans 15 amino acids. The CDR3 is CSARGGGRYQETQYF. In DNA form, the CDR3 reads TGCAGTGCTAGAGGCGGCGGGAGGTACCAAGAGACCCAGTACTTC.

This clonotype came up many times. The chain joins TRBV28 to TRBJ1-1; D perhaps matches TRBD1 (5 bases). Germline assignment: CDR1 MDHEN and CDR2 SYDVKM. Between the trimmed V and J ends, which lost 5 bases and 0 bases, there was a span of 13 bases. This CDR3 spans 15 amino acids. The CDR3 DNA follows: TGTGCCAGCAGTATAGAGGGACCGCTGAACACTGAAGCTTTCTTT. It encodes CASSIEGPLNTEAFF.

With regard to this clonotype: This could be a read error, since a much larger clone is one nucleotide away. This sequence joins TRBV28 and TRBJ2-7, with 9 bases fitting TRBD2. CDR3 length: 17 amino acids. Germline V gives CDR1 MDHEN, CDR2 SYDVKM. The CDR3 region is CAGSFGWLAGNSYEQYF. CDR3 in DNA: TGTGCCGGCAGTTTTGGTTGGCTAGCGGGAAACTCCTACGAGCAGTACTTC.

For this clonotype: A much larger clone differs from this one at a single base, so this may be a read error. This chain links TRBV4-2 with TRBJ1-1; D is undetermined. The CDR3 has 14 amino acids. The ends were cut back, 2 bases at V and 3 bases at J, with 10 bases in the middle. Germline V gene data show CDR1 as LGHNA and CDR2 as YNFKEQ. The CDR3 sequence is CASSQPTWDTEAFF. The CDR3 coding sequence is TGTGCCAGCAGCCAACCTACGTGGGACACTGAAGCTTTCTTT.

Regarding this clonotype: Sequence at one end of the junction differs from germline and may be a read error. In nucleotides, the CDR3 is TGCAGTGCAATGCTACAGCCTAATCAGCCCCCGCATTTT. Amino acid sequence: CSAMLQPNQPPHF. The chain links TRBV20-1 to TRBJ1-5; the D is unclear. The germline V gene encodes CDR1 DFQATT and CDR2 SNEGSKA (reference sequence). The CDR3 contains 13 residues.

CDR3 DNA sequence: TGTGCCAGTAGTTGGGATGCTCGGAGGGCTGAAGCTTTCTTT. Translated, it gives CASSWDARRAEAFF. The chain carries TRBV19 and TRBJ1-1, with no clear D. In germline, CDR1 is LNHDA, CDR2 SQIVND (reference sequence). This CDR3 contains 14 residues. Trimming cost V 5 bases and J 6 bases, with 16 bases left between them.

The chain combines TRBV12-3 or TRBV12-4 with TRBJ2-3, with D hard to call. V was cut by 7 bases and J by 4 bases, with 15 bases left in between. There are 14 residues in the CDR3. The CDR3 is CASTTWSLPDTQYF. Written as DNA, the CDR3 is TGTGCCAGCACCACCTGGAGCTTACCAGATACGCAGTATTTT.

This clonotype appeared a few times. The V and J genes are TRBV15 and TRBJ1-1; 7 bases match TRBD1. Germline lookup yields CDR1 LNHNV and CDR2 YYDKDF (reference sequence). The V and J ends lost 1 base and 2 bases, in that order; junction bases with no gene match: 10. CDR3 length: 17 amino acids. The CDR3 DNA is TGTGCCACCAGCAGAGGACCCCGACAGGGCCTTAACACTGAAGCTTTCTTT. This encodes CATSRGPRQGLNTEAFF.

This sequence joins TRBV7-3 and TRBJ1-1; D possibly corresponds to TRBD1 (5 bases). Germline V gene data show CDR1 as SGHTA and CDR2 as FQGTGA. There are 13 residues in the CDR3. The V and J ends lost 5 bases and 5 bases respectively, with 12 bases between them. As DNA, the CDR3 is TGTGCCAGCAGCCCTCAGGGAACAACTGAAGCTTTCTTT. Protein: CASSPQGTTEAFF.

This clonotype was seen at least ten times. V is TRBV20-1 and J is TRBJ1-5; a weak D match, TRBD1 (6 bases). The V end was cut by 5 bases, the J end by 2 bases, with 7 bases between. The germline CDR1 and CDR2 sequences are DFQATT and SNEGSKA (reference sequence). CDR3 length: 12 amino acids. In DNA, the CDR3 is TGCAGTGCTTACAGGGGCAATCAGCCCCAGCATTTT. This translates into CSAYRGNQPQHF.

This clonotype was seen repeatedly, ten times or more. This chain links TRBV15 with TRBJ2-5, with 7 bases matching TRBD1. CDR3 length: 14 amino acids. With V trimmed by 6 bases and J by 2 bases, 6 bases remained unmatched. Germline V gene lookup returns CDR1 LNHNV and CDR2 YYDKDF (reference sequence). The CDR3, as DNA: TGTGCCACCAGGATCGCCAGGGGGCAAGAGACCCAGTACTTC. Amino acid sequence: CATRIARGQETQYF. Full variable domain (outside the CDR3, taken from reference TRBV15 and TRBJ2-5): DAMVIQNPRYQVTQFGKPVTLSCSQTLNHNVMYWYQQKSSQAPKLLFHYYDKDFNNEADTPDNFQSRRPNTSFCFLDIRSPGLGDTAMYLCATRIARGQETQYFGPGTRLLVL.

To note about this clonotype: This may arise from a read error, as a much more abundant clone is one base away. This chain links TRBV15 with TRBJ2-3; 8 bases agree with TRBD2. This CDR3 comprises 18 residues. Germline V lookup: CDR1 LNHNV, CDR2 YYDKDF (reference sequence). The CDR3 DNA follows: TGTGCCACCAGCAGAGAGCCCCTTAATCGGGAGGGCCTTGATACGCAGTGTTTT. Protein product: CATSREPLNREGLDTQCF.

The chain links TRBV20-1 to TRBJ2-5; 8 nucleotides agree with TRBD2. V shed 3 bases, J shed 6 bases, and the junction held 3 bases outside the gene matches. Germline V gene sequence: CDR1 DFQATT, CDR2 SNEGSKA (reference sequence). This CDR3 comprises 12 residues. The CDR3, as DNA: TGCAGTGCTAGGACTAGCGAAAAGACCCAGTACTTC. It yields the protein CSARTSEKTQYF.

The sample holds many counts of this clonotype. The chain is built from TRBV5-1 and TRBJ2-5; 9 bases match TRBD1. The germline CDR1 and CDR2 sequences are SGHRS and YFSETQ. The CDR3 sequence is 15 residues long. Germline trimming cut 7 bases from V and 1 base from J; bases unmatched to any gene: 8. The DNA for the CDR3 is TGCGCCAGCGGACCGGGACAGGGACCCCAAGAGACCCAGTACTTC. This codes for CASGPGQGPQETQYF. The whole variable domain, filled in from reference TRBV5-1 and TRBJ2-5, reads KAGVTQTPRYLIKTRGQQVTLSCSPISGHRSVSWYQQTPGQGLQFLFEYFSETQRNKGNFPGRFSGRQFSNSRSEMNVSTLELGDSALYLCASGPGQGPQETQYFGPGTRLLVL.

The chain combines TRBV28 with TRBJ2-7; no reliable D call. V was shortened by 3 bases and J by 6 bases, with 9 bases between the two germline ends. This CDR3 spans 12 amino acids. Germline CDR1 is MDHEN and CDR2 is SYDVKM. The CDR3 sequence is CASSFRTCEQYF. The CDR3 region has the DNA TGTGCCAGCAGTTTTAGGACCTGCGAGCAGTACTTC.

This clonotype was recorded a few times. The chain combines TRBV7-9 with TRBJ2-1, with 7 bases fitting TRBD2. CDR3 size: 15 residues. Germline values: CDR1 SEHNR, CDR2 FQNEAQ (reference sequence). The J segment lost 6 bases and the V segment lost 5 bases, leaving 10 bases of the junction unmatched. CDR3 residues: CASSPMAGDGNEQFF. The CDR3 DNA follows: TGTGCCAGCAGCCCCATGGCGGGAGACGGCAATGAGCAGTTCTTC.

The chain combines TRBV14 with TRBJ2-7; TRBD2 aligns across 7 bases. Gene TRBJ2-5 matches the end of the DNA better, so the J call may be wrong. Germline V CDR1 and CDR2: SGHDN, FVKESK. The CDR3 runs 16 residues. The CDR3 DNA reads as TGTGCCAGCAGCCAAGAAAGGCTAGCGGTACAAGAGACCCAGTACTTC. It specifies CASSQERLAVQETQYF.

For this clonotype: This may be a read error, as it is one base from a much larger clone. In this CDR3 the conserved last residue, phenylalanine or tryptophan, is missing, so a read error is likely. The CDR3 is CASSAGGGGNQPQHY. The CDR3 coding sequence is TGTGCCAGCAGTGCCGGGGGGGGAGGCAATCAGCCCCAGCATTAT. This rearrangement joins TRBV6-1 to TRBJ1-5; a weak D match, TRBD1 (5 bases). Germline CDR1 MNHNS, CDR2 SASEGT. Trimming took 4 bases from V and 2 from J, leaving 12 bases between them. The CDR3 contains 15 residues.

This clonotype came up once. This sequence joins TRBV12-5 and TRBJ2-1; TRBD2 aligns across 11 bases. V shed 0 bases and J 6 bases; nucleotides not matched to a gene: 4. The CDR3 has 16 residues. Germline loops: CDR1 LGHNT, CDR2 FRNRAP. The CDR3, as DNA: TGTGCTAGTGGTTTGGTCCTTAGCGGGAGGGCCAATGAGCAGTTCTTC. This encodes CASGLVLSGRANEQFF.

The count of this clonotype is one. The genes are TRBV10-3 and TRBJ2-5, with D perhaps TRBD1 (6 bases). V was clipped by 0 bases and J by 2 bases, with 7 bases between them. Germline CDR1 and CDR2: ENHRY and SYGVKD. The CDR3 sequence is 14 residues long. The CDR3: CAISESGAQETQYF. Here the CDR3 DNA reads TGTGCCATCAGTGAGTCGGGGGCTCAAGAGACCCAGTACTTC.

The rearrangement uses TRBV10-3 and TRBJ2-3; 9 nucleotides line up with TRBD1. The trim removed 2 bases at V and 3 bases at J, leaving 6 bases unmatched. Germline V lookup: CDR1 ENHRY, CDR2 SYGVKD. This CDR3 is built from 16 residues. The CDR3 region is CAISENTGGPTDTQYF. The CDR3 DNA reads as TGTGCCATCAGTGAGAATACAGGGGGCCCGACAGATACGCAGTATTTT.

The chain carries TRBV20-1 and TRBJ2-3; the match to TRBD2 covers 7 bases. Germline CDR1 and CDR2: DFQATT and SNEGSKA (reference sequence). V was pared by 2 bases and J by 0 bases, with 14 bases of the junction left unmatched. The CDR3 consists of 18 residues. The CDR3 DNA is TGCAGTGCTAGATACCTCCAACGGGGGGTAGTCAGCACAGATACGCAGTATTTT. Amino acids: CSARYLQRGVVSTDTQYF.

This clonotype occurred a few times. The CDR3 nucleotides read TGTGCCAGCACTGGGGACGGAAGGGTTCAGCCCCAGCATTTT. Translating gives CASTGDGRVQPQHF. This chain joins TRBV2 and TRBJ1-5, with D possibly being TRBD1 (5 bases). This CDR3 has 14 amino acids. The V gene's germline CDR1 is SNHLY and CDR2 FYNNEI. Trimming cost V 7 bases and J 6 bases, with 16 bases left between them.

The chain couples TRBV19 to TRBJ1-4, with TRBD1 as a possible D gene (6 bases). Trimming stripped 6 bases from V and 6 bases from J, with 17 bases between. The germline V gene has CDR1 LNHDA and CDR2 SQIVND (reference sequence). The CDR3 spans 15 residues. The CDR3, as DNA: TGTGCCAGTAGAAGGACGGGGGCCGTTGATGAAAAACTGTTTTTT. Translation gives CASRRTGAVDEKLFF. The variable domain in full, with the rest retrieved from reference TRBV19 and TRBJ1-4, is DGGITQSPKYLFRKEGQNVTLSCEQNLNHDAMYWYRQDPGQGLRLIYYSQIVNDFQKGDIAEGYSVSREKKESFPLTVTSAQKNPTAFYLCASRRTGAVDEKLFFGSGTQLSVL.

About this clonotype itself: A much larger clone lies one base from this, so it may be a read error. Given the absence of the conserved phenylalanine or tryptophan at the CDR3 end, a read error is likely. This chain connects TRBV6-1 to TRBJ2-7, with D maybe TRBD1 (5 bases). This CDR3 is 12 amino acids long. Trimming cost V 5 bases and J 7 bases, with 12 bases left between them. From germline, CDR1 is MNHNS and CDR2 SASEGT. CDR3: CASSFIRGEQYS. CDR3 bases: TGTGCCAGCAGTTTTATAAGGGGAGAGCAGTACTCC.

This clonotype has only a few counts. This chain's CDR3 is CSPAGTSVDTQYF. DNA of the CDR3: TGCAGCCCAGCCGGGACTAGCGTAGATACGCAGTATTTT. The chain uses TRBV20-1 and TRBJ2-3; 10 bases map to TRBD2. This CDR3 is 13 amino acids long. Germline lookup yields CDR1 DFQATT and CDR2 SNEGSKA (reference sequence).

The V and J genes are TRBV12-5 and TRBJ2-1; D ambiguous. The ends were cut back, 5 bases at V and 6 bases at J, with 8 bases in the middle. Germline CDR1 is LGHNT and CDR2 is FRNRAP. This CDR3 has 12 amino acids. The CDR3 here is CASGHHSNEQFF. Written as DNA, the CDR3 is TGTGCTAGTGGTCACCATAGCAATGAGCAGTTCTTC.

The CDR3 region is CASSQLSTGYFAQYF. The DNA for the CDR3 is TGTGCCAGCAGCCAGCTATCCACAGGGTACTTTGCGCAGTACTTC. The chain combines TRBV27 with TRBJ2-7, with D possibly TRBD1 on 6 matching bases. V was trimmed by 6 bases and J by 9 bases, leaving 24 bases between them. This CDR3 is built from 15 residues. Germline-derived CDR1 and CDR2 are MNHEY and SMNVEV (reference sequence).

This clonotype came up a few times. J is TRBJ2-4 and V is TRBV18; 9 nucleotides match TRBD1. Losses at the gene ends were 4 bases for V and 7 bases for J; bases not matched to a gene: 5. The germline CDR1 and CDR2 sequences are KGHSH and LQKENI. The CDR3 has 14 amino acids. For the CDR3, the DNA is TGTGCCAGCTCACAAGACAGGGGGACGAACATTCAGTACTTC. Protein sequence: CASSQDRGTNIQYF.